A single sample gave rise to the 4 T cell receptor beta chains below, sequenced in a study of blood T cell repertoires in COVID-19. Some clones are missing from TCRdb's copy, which holds only in-frame ones; the method was immunoSEQ multiplex PCR. This sample has about 100,000 clones, with around 79% found just once. The sample was peripheral blood. These receptors came from a man in his 70s with active or convalescent COVID-19.

The CDR3 DNA sequence: TGCGCCAGCAGCTTAGGACAGAGGGGATTCACAGATACGCAGTATTTT. Residues: CASSLGQRGFTDTQYF. The gene calls are TRBV5-1 and TRBJ2-3; D may be TRBD1 (6 bases). The CDR3 is 16 amino acids. Trimming removed 2 bases from V and 2 bases from J, with 15 bases in between. Germline CDR1 reads SGHRS; CDR2 reads YFSETQ.

The chain links TRBV7-8 to TRBJ2-3; a possible D gene is TRBD2 (6 bases). CDR3 length: 13 amino acids. From germline, CDR1 is SGHVS and CDR2 FQNEAQ. V was clipped by 0 bases and J by 5 bases, with 6 bases between them. Here the CDR3 DNA reads TGTGCCAGCAGCTTAGCGGGGGGAGATACGCAGTATTTT. Amino acids: CASSLAGGDTQYF.

V and J are TRBV28 and TRBJ1-1; 8 positions agree with TRBD1. The CDR3 sequence is 17 residues long. CDR1 MDHEN and CDR2 SYDVKM come from the germline V gene. V dropped 5 bases and J dropped 0; count of bases not matched to a gene: 11. This chain's CDR3 is CASSAGQGAGVNTEAFF. CDR3 sequence (DNA): TGTGCCAGCAGTGCGGGTCAGGGGGCGGGGGTGAACACTGAAGCTTTCTTT.

The chain combines TRBV6-5 with TRBJ2-7; the D gene is possibly TRBD2 (6 bases). Germline lookup yields CDR1 MNHEY and CDR2 SVGAGI. Trimming pared 6 bases from V and 4 bases from J, leaving 19 bases between. The CDR3 has 15 amino acids. CDR3 protein: CASSPPGVLRYEQYF. The CDR3 DNA reads as TGTGCCAGCAGCCCCCCGGGGGTACTAAGGTACGAGCAGTACTTC.